The 19 T cell receptor beta chains given below trace back to one sample, sequenced in a study of cytotoxic CD8 clonotypes in ibrutinib-treated CLL. Clones were sequenced by immunoSEQ multiplex PCR, and TCRdb holds only the in-frame ones, with some missing. The repertoire consists of about 49,000 clones, with roughly 50% occurring once and the leading ten covering roughly 33%. This specimen was PBMCs, taken after 12 months of ibrutinib treatment. All receptors come from a human donor with chronic lymphocytic leukemia.

This clone has a count of ten or more. The chain links TRBV7-3 to TRBJ2-3; D unclear. The V end lost 2 bases, the J end lost 1 base, and 1 base lay between the germline ends. The germline gives CDR1 SGHTA, CDR2 FQGTGA. This CDR3 is 12 amino acids long. The CDR3 DNA sequence: TGTGCCAGCAGCTTAGGCACAGATACGCAGTATTTT. This codes for CASSLGTDTQYF.

The chain recombines TRBV14 with TRBJ1-6, with a possible D match to TRBD1 (5 bases). The CDR3 covers 13 residues. The germline CDR1 and CDR2 sequences are SGHDN and FVKESK. V dropped 5 bases and J dropped 8 bases, with 10 bases sitting between them. The CDR3 spells CASSWGSDSPLHF. The CDR3, as DNA: TGTGCCAGCAGCTGGGGGTCGGATTCACCCCTCCACTTT.

J is TRBJ2-7 and V is TRBV6-1; D could derive from TRBD1 or TRBD2 (5 bases each). CDR1 is MNHNS and CDR2 is SASEGT in the germline V gene. This CDR3 comprises 13 residues. The V end lost 8 bases, the J end lost 8 bases, and 19 bases lay between the germline ends. The chain's CDR3 is CASGTAVVPQQYF. DNA of the CDR3: TGTGCCAGCGGGACGGCCGTGGTCCCTCAGCAGTACTTC.

This CDR3 is CASTPGYGAGYTF. The CDR3 DNA reads TGTGCCAGCACCCCAGGGTATGGGGCTGGCTACACCTTC. This chain joins TRBV2 and TRBJ1-2; TRBD1 is a possible D gene (5 bases). This CDR3 has 13 residues. CDR1 and CDR2 (germline): SNHLY, FYNNEI. The V gene lost 7 bases and the J gene lost 7 bases, with 16 bases spanning the gap.

This clone was observed at least ten times. This chain links TRBV18 with TRBJ2-5; 10 bases fit TRBD1. The length of the CDR3 is 14 residues. The J segment lost 2 bases and the V segment lost 4 bases, leaving 1 base of the junction unmatched. Germline values: CDR1 KGHSH, CDR2 LQKENI. The DNA for the CDR3 is TGTGCCAGCTCACGGGACAGGGGACAAGAGACCCAGTACTTC. This translates into CASSRDRGQETQYF.

This clone was detected many times. V and J are TRBV9 and TRBJ2-7; 8 bases fit TRBD1. J was trimmed by 0 bases and V by 3 bases; bases with no gene match: 5. CDR1 is SGDLS, CDR2 YYNGEE, per germline. This CDR3 contains 15 residues. The CDR3 reads CASSGGQDSSYEQYF. CDR3 coding DNA: TGTGCCAGCAGCGGGGGACAGGACTCCTCCTACGAGCAGTACTTC.

This clone was seen a handful of times. V usage is TRBV29-1 and J usage is TRBJ2-1; 8 positions match TRBD2. This CDR3 region has 15 residues. The V gene's germline CDR1 is SQVTM and CDR2 ANQGSEA. V was pared by 2 bases and J by 8 bases, with 11 bases of the junction left unmatched. The CDR3 here is CSVETPGLVFDEQFF. In DNA form, the CDR3 reads TGCAGCGTTGAAACACCGGGACTAGTTTTTGATGAGCAGTTCTTC.

This clone was detected a few times. The chain joins TRBV7-2 to TRBJ1-2; D ambiguous. The CDR3 length is 14 residues. The germline V and J ends were trimmed by 0 bases and 3 bases, with 8 bases remaining between them. Germline CDR1 SGHTA, CDR2 FQGNSA. CDR3 region: CASSLAGSDYGYTF. The CDR3 DNA follows: TGTGCCAGCAGCTTAGCGGGTTCGGACTATGGCTACACCTTC.

This clone came up a few times. The genes are TRBV5-4 and TRBJ2-2; D tentatively reads TRBD1 or TRBD2 (5 bases each). The CDR3 runs 14 residues. Trimming took off 0 bases at V and 3 bases at J, with 6 bases between the two ends. CDR1 and CDR2 (germline): SGHNT, YYREEE (reference sequence). CDR3 DNA: TGTGCCAGCAGCTTGGGAGGGGACACCGGGGAGCTGTTTTTT. Translating gives CASSLGGDTGELFF.

This clone was found a few times. The chain employs TRBV5-1 and TRBJ2-7; TRBD1 might be the D (6 bases). V lost 3 bases, J lost 1 base, and 8 bases lay in between. The CDR3 loop spans 13 amino acids. Germline V gene sequence: CDR1 SGHRS, CDR2 YFSETQ. CDR3 coding DNA: TGCGCCAGCAGCTATGGACAGTCCTACGAGCAGTACTTC. Translated: CASSYGQSYEQYF.

The chain is built from TRBV5-5 and TRBJ2-1; 8 nucleotides line up with TRBD2. Germline CDR1 is SGHKS and CDR2 is YYEKEE (reference sequence). The CDR3 has 15 residues. J lost 5 bases, V lost 4 bases, and 8 bases had no gene match. The CDR3 bases are TGTGCCAGCAGCGCGGGGGGCGTTACCAACAATGAGCAGTTCTTC. Its protein is CASSAGGVTNNEQFF. The full variable domain, with the rest looked up from reference TRBV5-5 and TRBJ2-1, is DAGVTQSPTHLIKTRGQQVTLRCSPISGHKSVSWYQQVLGQGPQFIFQYYEKEERGRGNFPDRFSARQFPNYSSELNVNALLLGDSALYLCASSAGGVTNNEQFFGPGTRLTVL.

This chain connects TRBV27 to TRBJ2-3; 8 bases are a match to TRBD1. Germline assignment: CDR1 MNHEY and CDR2 SMNVEV (reference sequence). The CDR3 has 15 amino acids. V lost 2 bases, J lost 3 bases, and 4 bases stayed unmatched. CDR3 residues: CASSLIQGATDTQYF. In DNA, the CDR3 is TGTGCCAGCAGTTTAATTCAGGGGGCGACAGATACGCAGTATTTT.

This chain uses TRBV1 with TRBJ2-5; the table's D gene call, TRBD1, was not cross checked with the DNA. TRBV1 is a pseudogene. The CDR3 contains 18 residues. CDR3 protein: CTSSQRGAPDRLDETQYF. CDR3 bases: TGCACCAGCAGCCAGAGGGGGGCCCCGGACAGGTTGGACGAGACCCAGTACTTC.

The chain couples TRBV18 to TRBJ2-3, with D perhaps TRBD2 (6 bases). The CDR3 is 13 residues long. Trimming removed 0 bases at V and 5 bases at J, with 6 bases between. The germline gives CDR1 KGHSH, CDR2 LQKENI. The CDR3 DNA follows: TGTGCCAGCTCACCACCGGAGGGAGATACGCAGTATTTT. It translates to CASSPPEGDTQYF.

This clone has more than one count but fewer than ten. The V and J genes are TRBV28 and TRBJ2-5; 8 positions agree with TRBD1. The CDR3 totals 18 residues. The germline V gene encodes CDR1 MDHEN and CDR2 SYDVKM. J was trimmed by 5 bases and V by 3 bases; bases with no gene match: 17. CDR3 in DNA: TGTGCCAGCAGTTTCCAGGCTAGTGGGACAGGAGGAAGGGAGACCCAGTACTTC. Protein: CASSFQASGTGGRETQYF.

This rearrangement joins TRBV27 to TRBJ2-1; D remains ambiguous. This CDR3 has 13 amino acids. Germline V gives CDR1 MNHEY, CDR2 SMNVEV (reference sequence). Trimming took off 6 bases at V and 6 bases at J, with 12 bases between the two ends. The CDR3: CASRFSAGNEQFF. The CDR3 region has the DNA TGTGCCAGCAGGTTTTCGGCAGGCAATGAGCAGTTCTTC.

The chain joins TRBV5-4 to TRBJ2-7; 9 nucleotides agree with TRBD2. CDR1 and CDR2 from the germline V gene are SGHNT and YYREEE (reference sequence). The V and J ends lost 0 bases and 3 bases, in that order; junction bases with no gene match: 4. The CDR3 contains 15 residues. CDR3 DNA sequence: TGTGCCAGCAGCTTGGGGAAAGCGGGGGGCTACGAGCAGTACTTC. Residues: CASSLGKAGGYEQYF.

This clone came up a few times. The chain combines TRBV28 with TRBJ2-7; D gene unclear. V gave up 3 bases and J gave up 5 bases, with 14 bases separating them. In germline, CDR1 is MDHEN, CDR2 SYDVKM. This CDR3 contains 14 residues. The CDR3 DNA is TGTGCCAGCAGTTTGGCGTCGATACGCAACGAGCAGTACTTC. This gives the protein CASSLASIRNEQYF. Variable domain in full (rest from reference TRBV28 and TRBJ2-7): DVKVTQSSRYLVKRTGEKVFLECVQDMDHENMFWYRQDPGLGLRLIYFSYDVKMKEKGDIPEGYSVSREKKERFSLILESASTNQTSMYLCASSLASIRNEQYFGPGTRLTVT.

As for this clone: The same CDR3 is also encoded by other DNA sequences in this sample. The V and J genes are TRBV5-6 and TRBJ2-7, with D perhaps TRBD2 (5 bases). Trimming cost V 0 bases and J 6 bases, with 7 bases left between them. Germline V gene data show CDR1 as SGHDT and CDR2 as YYEEEE. This CDR3 has 12 amino acids. The CDR3 coding sequence is TGTGCCAGCAGCTTGGTGAGGGCCGAGCAGTACTTC. Encoded protein: CASSLVRAEQYF. Full variable domain (outside the CDR3, taken from reference TRBV5-6 and TRBJ2-7): DAGVTQSPTHLIKTRGQQVTLRCSPKSGHDTVSWYQQALGQGPQFIFQYYEEEERQRGNFPDRFSGHQFPNYSSELNVNALLLGDSALYLCASSLVRAEQYFGPGTRLTVT.